A single sample gave rise to the 26 T cell receptor beta chains below, sequenced in a study of blood T cell repertoires in COVID-19. Libraries were prepared by immunoSEQ multiplex PCR; TCRdb keeps only in-frame clonotypes and omits some of them. The table includes approximately 200,000 clones, roughly nine tenths detected once. The sequencing sample was made of peripheral blood. These TCRs come from a man between 65 and 85 years old with acute or convalescent COVID-19.

This clone was detected once. V gene TRBV9 combines with J gene TRBJ2-1, with 13 bases identical to TRBD2. V dropped 4 bases and J dropped 9; count of bases not matched to a gene: 16. Germline V CDR1 and CDR2: SGDLS, YYNGEE. The CDR3 loop spans 18 amino acids. Here the CDR3 reads CASSSYLPGTSGNSEQFF. The CDR3 coding sequence is TGTGCCAGCAGCTCATACCTCCCCGGGACTAGCGGGAATAGTGAGCAGTTCTTC.

The sample holds a few counts of this clone. This sequence joins TRBV5-4 and TRBJ2-5, with D possibly being TRBD2 (6 bases). The germline V gene encodes CDR1 SGHNT and CDR2 YYREEE (reference sequence). The CDR3 runs to 14 residues. Trimming cost V 4 bases and J 1 base, with 11 bases left between them. DNA for the CDR3: TGTGCCAGCAGCACCGGAGGGAGCCAAGAGACCCAGTACTTC. Its translation is CASSTGGSQETQYF.

The genes are TRBV2 and TRBJ1-5; TRBD1 agrees at 7 bases. Germline V gives CDR1 SNHLY, CDR2 FYNNEI. This CDR3 is 15 amino acids long. The junction had 9 bases not matched to a gene; V was cut back by 7 bases and J by 3 bases. CDR3 in amino acids: CASTSEGQYNQPQHF. DNA of the CDR3: TGTGCCAGCACTTCCGAGGGACAGTACAATCAGCCCCAGCATTTT.

V usage is TRBV19 and J usage is TRBJ2-4; 9 nucleotides align to TRBD1. CDR1 and CDR2 from the germline V gene are LNHDA and SQIVND (reference sequence). The CDR3 extends over 15 amino acids. Germline trimming cut 2 bases from V and 5 bases from J; bases unmatched to any gene: 4. CDR3 nucleotides: TGTGCCAGTAGTATAACCACAGGGGGCGAAAACATTCAGTACTTC. It is translated as CASSITTGGENIQYF.

The chain combines TRBV20-1 with TRBJ2-7, with D tentatively TRBD2 (5 bases). The CDR3 covers 11 residues. Germline CDR1 is DFQATT and CDR2 is SNEGSKA (reference sequence). The V gene lost 5 bases and the J gene lost 5 bases, with 10 bases spanning the gap. The CDR3 bases are TGCAGTGCTGGACCGGGGAACGAGCAGTACTTC. It is translated as CSAGPGNEQYF.

The chain couples TRBV19 to TRBJ2-7; TRBD2 matches at 12 bases. Germline assignment: CDR1 LNHDA and CDR2 SQIVND (reference sequence). The CDR3 runs to 17 residues. Losses at the gene ends were 6 bases for V and 4 bases for J; bases not matched to a gene: 13. CDR3 loop: CASRLTSGSSGRYEQYF. In nucleotides, the CDR3 is TGTGCCAGTAGATTGACTAGCGGGAGTTCCGGGAGGTACGAGCAGTACTTC.

The rearrangement joins TRBV7-3 to TRBJ2-3, with unresolved D. Trimming shortened V by 6 bases and J by 0 bases, and 7 bases separated the two germline ends. The CDR3 is made up of 13 amino acids. Per the germline V gene, CDR1 is SGHTA and CDR2 is FQGTGA. Here the CDR3 reads CASSPGSTDTQYF. The CDR3 nucleotides read TGTGCCAGCAGTCCCGGGAGCACAGATACGCAGTATTTT.

This chain connects TRBV28 to TRBJ2-3, with a weak D call TRBD2 (5 bases). Germline CDR1 reads MDHEN; CDR2 reads SYDVKM. V was trimmed by 5 bases and J by 5 bases, leaving 17 bases between them. The CDR3 spans 15 residues. CDR3 bases: TGTGCCAGCAGTAAAAGCGGAAAAACCGTAGATACGCAGTATTTT. This sequence encodes CASSKSGKTVDTQYF.

The sample holds a few counts of this clone. This sequence joins TRBV27 and TRBJ1-1, with a tentative D call TRBD1 (5 bases). V shed 0 bases and J shed 10 bases, with 15 bases lying between them. The CDR3 contains 14 residues. Germline V gene data show CDR1 as MNHEY and CDR2 as SMNVEV (reference sequence). CDR3 bases: TGTGCCAGCAGTTTATCCCCCCTGGTCGGGGGAGCTTTCTTT. Translated, it gives CASSLSPLVGGAFF.

The chain uses TRBV1 and TRBJ1-1. TRBV1 counts as a pseudogene. The CDR3 is 14 residues long. As DNA, the CDR3 is TGCACCAGCAGCCAAGATCGGAGGTACACTGAAGCTTTCTTT. This translates into CTSSQDRRYTEAFF.

This clone appeared a single time. The rearrangement joins TRBV14 to TRBJ1-1; tentative D call: TRBD1 (5 bases). The germline V and J ends were trimmed by 8 bases and 2 bases, with 12 bases remaining between them. The CDR3 has 13 amino acids. Germline CDR1 SGHDN, CDR2 FVKESK. CDR3 nucleotides: TGTGCCAGCCGATGGGGCCTTAACACTGAAGCTTTCTTT. Translated: CASRWGLNTEAFF.

The J gene is TRBJ1-5, the V gene TRBV28, with D tentatively TRBD1 (6 bases). The germline CDR1 and CDR2 sequences are MDHEN and SYDVKM. The CDR3 covers 15 residues. The V gene lost 6 bases and the J gene lost 4 bases, with 16 bases spanning the gap. CDR3: CASRGTGNRNQPQHF. CDR3 nucleotides: TGTGCCAGCAGGGGAACAGGGAACAGGAATCAGCCCCAGCATTTT. Full variable domain (rest looked up from reference TRBV28 and TRBJ1-5): DVKVTQSSRYLVKRTGEKVFLECVQDMDHENMFWYRQDPGLGLRLIYFSYDVKMKEKGDIPEGYSVSREKKERFSLILESASTNQTSMYLCASRGTGNRNQPQHFGDGTRLSIL.

The CDR3 is CSVEIAGGLYEQYF. The CDR3 coding sequence is TGCAGCGTTGAGATAGCGGGAGGGCTGTACGAGCAGTACTTC. This chain joins TRBV29-1 and TRBJ2-7; 11 bases match TRBD2. V was clipped by 3 bases and J by 4 bases; unmatched bases: 5. The CDR3 totals 14 residues. The V gene's germline CDR1 is SQVTM and CDR2 ANQGSEA.

The genes are TRBV29-1 and TRBJ2-2, with 9 bases fitting TRBD2. This CDR3 has 17 amino acids. Losses at the gene ends were 1 base for V and 5 bases for J; bases not matched to a gene: 11. From germline, CDR1 is SQVTM and CDR2 ANQGSEA. CDR3 in amino acids: CSVEGVAGASGTGELFF. The CDR3 nucleotides are TGCAGCGTTGAAGGTGTAGCGGGGGCCTCGGGAACCGGGGAGCTGTTTTTT.

The chain has TRBV29-1 and TRBJ1-1; 9 bases map to TRBD1. The ends lost 8 bases at V and 5 bases at J; junction bases unmatched: 9. Germline V gene data show CDR1 as SQVTM and CDR2 as ANQGSEA. The CDR3 contains 13 residues. The CDR3 coding sequence is TGCAGCACCAGACAGGGGGGTCAGACTGAAGCTTTCTTT. This sequence encodes CSTRQGGQTEAFF.

V gene TRBV19 combines with J gene TRBJ2-1; TRBD2 agrees at 10 bases. V lost 7 bases, J lost 8 bases, and 11 bases stayed unmatched. The CDR3 length is 15 residues. CDR1 and CDR2 from the germline V gene are LNHDA and SQIVND (reference sequence). The CDR3 DNA reads as TGTGCCAGTAAGAGTATAGCGGGAGGCCACGATGAGCAGTTCTTC. This sequence encodes CASKSIAGGHDEQFF. Full variable domain (rest looked up from reference TRBV19 and TRBJ2-1): DGGITQSPKYLFRKEGQNVTLSCEQNLNHDAMYWYRQDPGQGLRLIYYSQIVNDFQKGDIAEGYSVSREKKESFPLTVTSAQKNPTAFYLCASKSIAGGHDEQFFGPGTRLTVL.

The chain couples TRBV7-9 to TRBJ1-2, with D unresolved. The CDR3 has 14 residues. V lost 2 bases to trimming and J lost 2 bases, with 9 bases between them. Germline CDR1 and CDR2: SEHNR and FQNEAQ (reference sequence). CDR3 sequence reads: CASSLQAINYGYTF. The CDR3 DNA reads TGTGCCAGCAGCTTACAAGCGATAAACTATGGCTACACCTTC.

This chain uses TRBV28 with TRBJ1-2; D is perhaps TRBD1 (5 bases). Germline V gene sequence: CDR1 MDHEN, CDR2 SYDVKM. The CDR3 runs to 15 residues. V was cut by 3 bases and J by 8 bases, with 19 bases left in between. CDR3 loop: CASSFVQGIVNGYTF. As DNA, the CDR3 is TGTGCCAGCAGTTTTGTTCAGGGAATTGTTAACGGCTACACCTTC.

The genes are TRBV2 and TRBJ1-5; 7 bases line up with TRBD1. The J segment lost 6 bases and the V segment lost 5 bases, leaving 7 bases of the junction unmatched. This CDR3 has 14 residues. Germline CDR1 is SNHLY and CDR2 is FYNNEI. CDR3 coding DNA: TGTGCCAGCAGTCAACAGGGGCAGGGTCAGCCCCAGCATTTT. Amino acid sequence: CASSQQGQGQPQHF.

This clone was seen a few times. The J gene is TRBJ2-1, the V gene TRBV3-1 (or the pseudogene TRBV3-2); D gene uncertain. The CDR3 sequence is 14 residues long. Germline CDR1 reads LGHDT; CDR2 reads YNNKEL (reference sequence). V was clipped by 0 bases and J by 3 bases, with 6 bases between them. In nucleotides, the CDR3 is TGTGCCAGCAGCCAAGATCTCCTCTACAATGAGCAGTTCTTC. It yields the protein CASSQDLLYNEQFF.

The V gene is TRBV11-2, the J gene TRBJ2-1; D perhaps matches TRBD1 (6 bases). The CDR3 spans 17 residues. CDR1 is SGHAT and CDR2 is FQNNGV in the germline V gene. The V end was cut by 0 bases, the J end by 0 bases, with 12 bases between. The CDR3 DNA reads TGTGCCAGCAGCTTAGATATTATAGGGGGCTCCTACAATGAGCAGTTCTTC. Its translation: CASSLDIIGGSYNEQFF. Looking up the rest from reference TRBV11-2 and TRBJ2-1 gives the full variable domain: EAGVAQSPRYKIIEKRQSVAFWCNPISGHATLYWYQQILGQGPKLLIQFQNNGVVDDSQLPKDRFSAERLKGVDSTLKIQPAKLEDSAVYLCASSLDIIGGSYNEQFFGPGTRLTVL.

This clone has only one observation. V usage is TRBV25-1 and J usage is TRBJ2-2, with 7 bases aligning to TRBD2. The V and J ends lost 6 bases and 4 bases, in that order; junction bases with no gene match: 11. Germline-derived CDR1 and CDR2 are MGHDK and SYGVNS. The CDR3 runs 16 residues. CDR3: CASSALADPGTGELFF. The CDR3 coding sequence is TGTGCCAGCAGCGCTCTAGCGGACCCCGGCACCGGGGAGCTGTTTTTT.

The chain carries TRBV10-1 and TRBJ1-1; TRBD1 might be the D (5 bases). CDR1 and CDR2 (germline): WNHNN, SYGVQD (reference sequence). Deletions cut 6 bases from V and 5 bases from J, with 22 bases between. The CDR3 spans 16 residues. The CDR3 reads CASSPPRARRGTEAFF. DNA for the CDR3: TGCGCCAGCAGCCCCCCCCGGGCCCGGAGGGGAACTGAAGCTTTCTTT.

The chain links TRBV7-9 to TRBJ2-7; 10 nucleotides align to TRBD1. Germline CDR1 and CDR2: SEHNR and FQNEAQ (reference sequence). Trimming cost V 5 bases and J 2 bases; bases outside gene matches: 6. This CDR3 has 15 amino acids. The CDR3 spells CASSEGQGWTYEQYF. The CDR3 DNA reads TGTGCCAGCAGCGAGGGACAGGGGTGGACCTACGAGCAGTACTTC.

This rearrangement joins TRBV6-6 to TRBJ2-1, with 13 bases that match TRBD2. There are 20 residues in the CDR3. The germline V gene encodes CDR1 MNHNY and CDR2 SVGAGI (reference sequence). V shed 5 bases and J 0 bases; nucleotides not matched to a gene: 13. The CDR3 loop is CASSQTTSGRTSLSYNEQFF. Written as DNA, the CDR3 is TGTGCCAGCAGTCAGACGACTAGCGGGAGGACTAGCCTCTCCTACAATGAGCAGTTCTTC.

This rearrangement joins TRBV9 to TRBJ1-4, with 9 bases identical to TRBD1. Germline V gives CDR1 SGDLS, CDR2 YYNGEE. The length of the CDR3 is 13 residues. V gave up 3 bases and J gave up 9 bases; unmatched junction bases: 3. CDR3 in amino acids: CASSEGTGKKLFF. The CDR3, as DNA: TGTGCCAGCAGCGAGGGGACAGGGAAAAAACTGTTTTTT. The full variable domain, rest sourced from reference TRBV9 and TRBJ1-4, is DSGVTQTPKHLITATGQRVTLRCSPRSGDLSVYWYQQSLDQGLQFLIQYYNGEERAKGNILERFSAQQFPDLHSELNLSSLELGDSALYFCASSEGTGKKLFFGSGTQLSVL.